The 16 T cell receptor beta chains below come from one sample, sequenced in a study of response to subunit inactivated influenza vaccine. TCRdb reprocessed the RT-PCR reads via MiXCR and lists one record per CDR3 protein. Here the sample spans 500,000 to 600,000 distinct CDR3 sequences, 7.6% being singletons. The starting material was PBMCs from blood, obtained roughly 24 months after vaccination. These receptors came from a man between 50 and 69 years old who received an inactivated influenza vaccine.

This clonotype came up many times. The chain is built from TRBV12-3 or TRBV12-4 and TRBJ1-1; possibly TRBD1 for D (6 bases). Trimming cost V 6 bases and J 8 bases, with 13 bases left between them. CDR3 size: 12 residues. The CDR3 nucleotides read TGTGCCAGCAGAACGCCGGGACAAGAAGCTTTCTTT. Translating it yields CASRTPGQEAFF.

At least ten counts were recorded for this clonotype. CDR3 in amino acids: CASSLELVGIGGELFF. CDR3 nucleotide sequence: TGTGCCAGCAGCTTAGAACTAGTGGGAATTGGGGGGGAGCTGTTTTTT. V and J are TRBV7-2 and TRBJ2-2, with D maybe TRBD2 (5 bases). V was trimmed by 1 base and J by 8 bases, leaving 17 bases between them. The germline V gene has CDR1 SGHTA and CDR2 FQGNSA. CDR3 length equals 16 residues. The full variable domain, in which reference TRBV7-2 and TRBJ2-2 provide the parts outside the CDR3, is GAGVSQSPSNKVTEKGKDVELRCDPISGHTALYWYRQSLGQGLEFLIYFQGNSAPDKSGLPSDRFSAERTGGSVSTLTIQRTQQEDSAVYLCASSLELVGIGGELFFGEGSRLTVL.

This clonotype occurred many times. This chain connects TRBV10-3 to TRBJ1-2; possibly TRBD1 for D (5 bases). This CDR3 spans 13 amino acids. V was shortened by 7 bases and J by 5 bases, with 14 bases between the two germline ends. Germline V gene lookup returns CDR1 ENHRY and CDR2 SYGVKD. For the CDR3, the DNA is TGTGCCATCACCCTCGGGGGGGGGTATGGCTACACCTTC. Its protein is CAITLGGGYGYTF.

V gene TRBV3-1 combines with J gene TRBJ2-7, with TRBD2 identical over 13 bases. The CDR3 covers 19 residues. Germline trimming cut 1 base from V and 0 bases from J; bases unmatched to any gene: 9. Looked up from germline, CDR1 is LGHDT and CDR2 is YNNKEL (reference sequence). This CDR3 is CASSQVVTSGRPSSYEQYF. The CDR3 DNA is TGTGCCAGCAGCCAAGTTGTGACTAGCGGGAGGCCGAGCTCCTACGAGCAGTACTTC.

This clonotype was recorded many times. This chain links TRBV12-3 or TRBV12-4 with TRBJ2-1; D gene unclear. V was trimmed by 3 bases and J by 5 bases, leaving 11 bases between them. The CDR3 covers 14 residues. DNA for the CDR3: TGTGCCAGCAGTTTCGTTACCGGCAACAATGAGCAGTTCTTC. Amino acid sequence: CASSFVTGNNEQFF.

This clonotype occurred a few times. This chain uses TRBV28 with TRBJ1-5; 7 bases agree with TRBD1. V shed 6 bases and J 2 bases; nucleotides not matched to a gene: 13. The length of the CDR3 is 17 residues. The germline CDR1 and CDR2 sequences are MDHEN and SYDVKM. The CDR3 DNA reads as TGTGCCAGCAGCGATCAGGGGGTGGGACACGGCAATCAGCCCCAGCATTTT. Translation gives CASSDQGVGHGNQPQHF.

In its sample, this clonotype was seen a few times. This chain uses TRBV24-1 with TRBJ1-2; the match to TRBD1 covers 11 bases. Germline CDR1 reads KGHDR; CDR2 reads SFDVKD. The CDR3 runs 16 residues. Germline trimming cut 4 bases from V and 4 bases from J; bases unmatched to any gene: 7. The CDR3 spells CATSDPRTGGVYGYTF. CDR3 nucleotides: TGTGCCACCAGTGACCCCCGGACAGGGGGCGTCTATGGCTACACCTTC.

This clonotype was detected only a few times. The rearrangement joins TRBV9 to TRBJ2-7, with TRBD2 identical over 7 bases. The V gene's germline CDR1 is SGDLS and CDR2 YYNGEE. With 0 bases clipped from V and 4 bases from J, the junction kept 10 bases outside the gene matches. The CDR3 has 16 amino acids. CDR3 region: CASSVDGRAGRYEQYF. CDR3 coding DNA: TGTGCCAGCAGCGTAGACGGACGAGCGGGGAGATACGAGCAGTACTTC.

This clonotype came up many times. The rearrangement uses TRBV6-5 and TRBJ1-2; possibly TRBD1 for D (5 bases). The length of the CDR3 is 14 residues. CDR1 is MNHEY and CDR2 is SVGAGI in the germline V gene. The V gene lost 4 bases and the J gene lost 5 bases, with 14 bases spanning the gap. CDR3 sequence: CASSLDYQGYGYTF. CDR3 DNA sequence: TGTGCCAGCAGTTTGGACTATCAGGGATATGGCTACACCTTC.

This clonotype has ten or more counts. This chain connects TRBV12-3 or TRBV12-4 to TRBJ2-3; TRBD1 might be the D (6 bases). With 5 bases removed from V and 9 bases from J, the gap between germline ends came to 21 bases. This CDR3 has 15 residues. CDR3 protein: CASSPYLQQGSTQYF. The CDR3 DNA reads TGTGCCAGCAGTCCATACCTTCAACAGGGATCCACGCAGTATTTT.

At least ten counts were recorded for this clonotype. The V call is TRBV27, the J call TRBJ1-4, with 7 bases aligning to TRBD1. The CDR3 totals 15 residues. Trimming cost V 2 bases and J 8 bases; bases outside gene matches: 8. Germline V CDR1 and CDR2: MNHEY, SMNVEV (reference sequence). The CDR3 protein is CASSLKQGWEEKLFF. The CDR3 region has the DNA TGTGCCAGCAGTTTAAAACAGGGGTGGGAAGAAAAACTGTTTTTT.

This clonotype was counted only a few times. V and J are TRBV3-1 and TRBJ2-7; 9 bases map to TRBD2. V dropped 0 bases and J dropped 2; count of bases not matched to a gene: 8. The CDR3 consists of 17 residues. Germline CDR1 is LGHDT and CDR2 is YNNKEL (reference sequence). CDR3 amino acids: CASSQDPSGGIAYEQYF. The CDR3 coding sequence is TGTGCCAGCAGCCAAGATCCGAGCGGGGGGATCGCCTACGAGCAGTACTTC.

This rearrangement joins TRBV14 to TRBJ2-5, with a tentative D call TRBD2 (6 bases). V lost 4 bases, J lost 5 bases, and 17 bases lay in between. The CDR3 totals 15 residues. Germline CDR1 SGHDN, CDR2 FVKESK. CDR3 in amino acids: CASSPGDAGLETQYF. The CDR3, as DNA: TGTGCCAGCAGCCCGGGGGATGCTGGTCTGGAGACCCAGTACTTC.

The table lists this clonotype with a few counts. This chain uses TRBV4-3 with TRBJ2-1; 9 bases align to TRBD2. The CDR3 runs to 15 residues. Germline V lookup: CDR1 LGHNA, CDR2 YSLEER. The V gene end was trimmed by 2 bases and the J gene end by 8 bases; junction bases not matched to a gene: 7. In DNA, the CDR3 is TGCGCCAGCAGCCAAACTCAGCGGGGGGTCTATGAGCAGTTCTTC. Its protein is CASSQTQRGVYEQFF.

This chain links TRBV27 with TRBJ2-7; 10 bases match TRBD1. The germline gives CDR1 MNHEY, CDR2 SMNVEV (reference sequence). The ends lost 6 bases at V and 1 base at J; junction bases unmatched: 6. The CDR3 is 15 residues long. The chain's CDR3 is CASRGTGASSYEQYF. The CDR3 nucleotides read TGTGCCAGCAGGGGGACAGGGGCCTCTTCCTACGAGCAGTACTTC.

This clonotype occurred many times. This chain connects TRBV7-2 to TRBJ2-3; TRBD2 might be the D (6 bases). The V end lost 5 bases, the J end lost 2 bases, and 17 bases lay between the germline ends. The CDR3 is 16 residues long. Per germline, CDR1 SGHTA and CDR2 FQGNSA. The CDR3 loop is CASSAPLALVTDTQYF. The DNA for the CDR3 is TGTGCCAGCAGCGCCCCTCTAGCGTTAGTCACAGATACGCAGTATTTT.